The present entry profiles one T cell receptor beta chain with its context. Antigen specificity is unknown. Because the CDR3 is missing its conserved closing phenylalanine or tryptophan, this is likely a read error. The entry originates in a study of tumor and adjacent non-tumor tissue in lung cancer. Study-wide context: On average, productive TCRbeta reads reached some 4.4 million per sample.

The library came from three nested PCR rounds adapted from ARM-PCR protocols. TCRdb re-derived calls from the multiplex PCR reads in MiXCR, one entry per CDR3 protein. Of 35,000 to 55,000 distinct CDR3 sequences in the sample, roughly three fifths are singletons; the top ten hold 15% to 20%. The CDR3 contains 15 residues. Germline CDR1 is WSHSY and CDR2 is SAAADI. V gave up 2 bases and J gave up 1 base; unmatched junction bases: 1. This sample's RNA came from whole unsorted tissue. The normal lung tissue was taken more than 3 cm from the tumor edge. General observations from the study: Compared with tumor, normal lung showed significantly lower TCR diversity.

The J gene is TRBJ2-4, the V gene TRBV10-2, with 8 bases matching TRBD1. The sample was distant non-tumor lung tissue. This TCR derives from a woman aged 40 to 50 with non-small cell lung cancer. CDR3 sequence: CASSETGGAKNIQYY. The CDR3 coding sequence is TGCGCCAGCAGTGAGACAGGGGGGGCCAAAAACATTCAGTACTAC.